This T cell receptor beta chain stems from a study of TIL therapy for anti-PD-1-resistant metastatic lung cancer. Study-wide context: Tumor harvest preceded PD-1/PD-L1 blockade, followed by nivolumab treatment. Half of patients were current or former smokers. Overall study findings and caveats: TIL clonotype persistence in blood showed no apparent association with response.

This was the immunoSEQ v3 assay. Sequencing depth was 2 million to 2.5 million read pairs for survey level, 5-6 million for deep. Clones were sequenced by immunoSEQ multiplex PCR, and TCRdb holds only the in-frame ones, with some missing. The sample has about 50,000 clones; 80% to 90% are singletons. About this clone itself: Its antigen is undetermined.

As for time point: pre-treatment sample, taken before nivolumab and TIL therapy. The source material was blood, sampled at baseline. The TCR originated in a person aged 25 to 80 with non-small cell lung cancer.

The DNA for the CDR3 is TGTGCCTGGAGCGTTAAGACCTTCAAACAAGATGAGACCCAGTACTTC. This sequence encodes CAWSVKTFKQDETQYF. The rearrangement links TRBV30 to TRBJ2-5; unclear D gene. Germline CDR1 and CDR2: GTSNPN and SVGIG (reference sequence). The CDR3 runs to 16 residues. V was clipped by 3 bases and J by 5 bases, with 22 bases between them.